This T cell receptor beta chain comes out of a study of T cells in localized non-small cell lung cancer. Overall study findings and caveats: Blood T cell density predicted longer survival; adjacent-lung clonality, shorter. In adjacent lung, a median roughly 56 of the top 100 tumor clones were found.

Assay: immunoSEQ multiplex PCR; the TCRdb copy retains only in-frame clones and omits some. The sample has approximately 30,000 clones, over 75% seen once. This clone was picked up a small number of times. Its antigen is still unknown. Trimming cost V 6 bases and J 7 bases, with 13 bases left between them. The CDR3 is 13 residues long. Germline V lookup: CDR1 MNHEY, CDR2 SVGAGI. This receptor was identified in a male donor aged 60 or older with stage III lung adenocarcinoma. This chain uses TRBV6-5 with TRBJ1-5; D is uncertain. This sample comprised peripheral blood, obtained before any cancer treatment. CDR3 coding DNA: TGTGCCAGCAGAGAGACAAGCCAACAGCCCCAGCATTTT. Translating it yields CASRETSQQPQHF.